Shown below are 23 T cell receptor beta chains from a single sample sequenced in a study of T cells in Graves' hyperthyroidism and ophthalmopathy. TCR beta CDR3 regions were amplified from RNA transcripts. The study used the HTBI primer set for a first-round RT-PCR of the TCR CDR3. TCRdb called the multiplex PCR reads again in MiXCR, with one record for every CDR3 protein. The table includes 400,000 to 550,000 distinct CDR3 sequences, roughly 14% detected once. The specimen was blood. Receptor source: a woman under 30 with Graves' hyperthyroidism.

This clonotype appeared a few times. The chain links TRBV6-1 to TRBJ2-1; D is ambiguous. Germline CDR1 is MNHNS and CDR2 is SASEGT. The CDR3 is 12 amino acids. Trimming took off 8 bases at V and 9 bases at J, with 14 bases between the two ends. This CDR3 is CASPATHGEQFF. The CDR3 DNA follows: TGTGCCAGCCCAGCCACCCACGGTGAGCAGTTCTTC.

This clonotype was recorded many times. The rearrangement links TRBV19 to TRBJ1-2, with 8 positions matching TRBD1. This CDR3 is built from 14 residues. V gave up 6 bases and J gave up 1 base; unmatched junction bases: 4. From germline, CDR1 is LNHDA and CDR2 SQIVND (reference sequence). The DNA for the CDR3 is TGTGCCAGTAGCCCAGGGGGCAATAACTATGGCTACACCTTC. This gives the protein CASSPGGNNYGYTF.

This clonotype came up many times. V usage is TRBV7-3 and J usage is TRBJ2-2, with 14 bases fitting TRBD2. Germline CDR1 reads SGHTA; CDR2 reads FQGTGA. The CDR3 spans 18 residues. The trim removed 0 bases at V and 3 bases at J, leaving 3 bases unmatched. The CDR3 protein is CASSLTGTSGRYTGELFF. The CDR3 DNA follows: TGTGCCAGCAGCTTAACAGGGACTAGCGGGAGATACACCGGGGAGCTGTTTTTT.

In its sample, this clonotype was seen many times. The CDR3 sequence is CASSFSGLYNEQFF. DNA of the CDR3: TGTGCCAGCAGCTTTAGCGGCCTCTACAATGAGCAGTTCTTC. The chain has TRBV7-9 and TRBJ2-1; perhaps TRBD2 as D (6 bases). Trimming took off 3 bases at V and 3 bases at J, with 9 bases between the two ends. Germline CDR1 SEHNR, CDR2 FQNEAQ (reference sequence). CDR3 size: 14 residues.

This clonotype was recorded many times. The V call is TRBV3-1, the J call TRBJ2-1; 7 nucleotides agree with TRBD2. The germline V gene has CDR1 LGHDT and CDR2 YNNKEL (reference sequence). V gave up 2 bases and J gave up 0 bases; unmatched junction bases: 4. The CDR3 has 16 residues. CDR3 coding DNA: TGTGCCAGCAGCCAAACTACTAGCGTCTCCTACAATGAGCAGTTCTTC. This translates into CASSQTTSVSYNEQFF.

This clonotype was seen many times. This chain connects TRBV9 to TRBJ1-1; D is unclear. This CDR3 is built from 17 residues. V lost 4 bases, J lost 3 bases, and 22 bases lay in between. Germline assignment: CDR1 SGDLS and CDR2 YYNGEE. CDR3 protein: CASSYTQNIAEYTEAFF. The CDR3 DNA follows: TGTGCCAGCAGCTATACACAGAATATTGCAGAGTACACTGAAGCTTTCTTT.

This clonotype was detected ten times or more. The V gene is TRBV24-1, the J gene TRBJ2-4, with D perhaps TRBD2 (5 bases). CDR1 is KGHDR, CDR2 SFDVKD, per germline. CDR3 size: 15 residues. Trimming stripped 5 bases from V and 0 bases from J, with 10 bases between. This CDR3 is CATSVGGGAKNIQYF. CDR3 DNA sequence: TGTGCCACCAGTGTGGGCGGAGGAGCCAAAAACATTCAGTACTTC.

CDR3 region: CASRPLGTVYGYTF. CDR3 bases: TGTGCCAGTCGTCCCCTCGGGACAGTCTATGGCTACACCTTC. This chain joins TRBV19 and TRBJ1-2; 7 bases map to TRBD1. J was trimmed by 4 bases and V by 8 bases; bases with no gene match: 10. Germline V lookup: CDR1 LNHDA, CDR2 SQIVND (reference sequence). The CDR3 loop spans 14 amino acids. Variable domain in full (rest from reference TRBV19 and TRBJ1-2): DGGITQSPKYLFRKEGQNVTLSCEQNLNHDAMYWYRQDPGQGLRLIYYSQIVNDFQKGDIAEGYSVSREKKESFPLTVTSAQKNPTAFYLCASRPLGTVYGYTFGSGTRLTVV.

At least ten counts were recorded for this clonotype. This chain links TRBV6-1 with TRBJ2-3; D is perhaps TRBD1 (5 bases). Trimming left V 8 bases short and J 0 bases short, with 15 bases between. From germline, CDR1 is MNHNS and CDR2 SASEGT. The CDR3 has 15 residues. CDR3 residues: CASSQNRISTDTQYF. The CDR3 DNA follows: TGTGCCAGCTCCCAGAACAGGATCAGCACAGATACGCAGTATTTT.

This sequence joins TRBV14 and TRBJ2-1, with D tentatively TRBD1 or TRBD2 (6 bases each). The CDR3 totals 16 residues. The germline gives CDR1 SGHDN, CDR2 FVKESK. The V gene lost 5 bases and the J gene lost 2 bases, with 16 bases spanning the gap. The CDR3 loop is CASSVGLGGPYNEQFF. The DNA of the CDR3 is TGTGCCAGCAGCGTCGGACTTGGGGGGCCCTACAATGAGCAGTTCTTC.

Concerning this clonotype itself: A read error may explain this, as a much larger clone is one base away. This rearrangement joins TRBV6-1 to TRBJ1-1; TRBD1 aligns across 7 bases. Germline loops: CDR1 MNHNS, CDR2 SASEGT. The J segment lost 10 bases and the V segment lost 3 bases, leaving 8 bases of the junction unmatched. This CDR3 has 13 residues. CDR3 sequence (DNA): TGTGCCAGCAGTGAGGATTACAGGGGAGTAGCTTTCTTT. Protein product: CASSEDYRGVAFF.

This clonotype was found a few times. This chain joins TRBV19 and TRBJ1-1; D is ambiguous. CDR1 LNHDA and CDR2 SQIVND come from the germline V gene (reference sequence). The CDR3 loop spans 15 amino acids. Deletions cut 5 bases from V and 0 bases from J, with 13 bases between. The CDR3 DNA follows: TGTGCCAGTAGTCAAGAATACACGGTGAACACTGAAGCTTTCTTT. This sequence encodes CASSQEYTVNTEAFF.

J is TRBJ1-5 and V is TRBV3-1; possible D gene TRBD1, 5 bases. In germline, CDR1 is LGHDT, CDR2 YNNKEL (reference sequence). CDR3 length: 14 amino acids. Deletions cut 4 bases from V and 6 bases from J, with 13 bases between. The CDR3 sequence is CASSPNQGRQPQHF. In DNA, the CDR3 is TGTGCCAGCAGCCCGAACCAGGGCCGTCAGCCCCAGCATTTT.

V and J are TRBV18 and TRBJ1-4; 8 nucleotides align to TRBD1. V shed 3 bases and J 7 bases; nucleotides not matched to a gene: 4. This CDR3 comprises 14 residues. Germline V gene lookup returns CDR1 KGHSH and CDR2 LQKENI. The DNA of the CDR3 is TGTGCCAGCTCACCGGGGACAGGCGCTGAAAAACTGTTTTTT. Translation gives CASSPGTGAEKLFF.

The sample holds many counts of this clonotype. V usage is TRBV2 and J usage is TRBJ1-1; no definite D call. Germline V lookup: CDR1 SNHLY, CDR2 FYNNEI. The germline V and J ends were trimmed by 1 base and 8 bases, with 14 bases remaining between them. The CDR3 extends over 14 amino acids. As DNA, the CDR3 is TGTGCCAGCAGTGAAGAGCAGGCAGGCCAAGAAGCTTTCTTT. Translation: CASSEEQAGQEAFF.

This clonotype was seen ten or more times. The rearrangement joins TRBV12-3 or TRBV12-4 to TRBJ2-2; TRBD2 agrees at 7 bases. V trimming: 2 bases; J trimming: 5 bases; junction bases outside the gene matches: 2. This CDR3 region has 14 residues. This CDR3 reads CASSLRGGTGELFF. CDR3 nucleotide sequence: TGTGCCAGCAGTTTACGGGGAGGGACCGGGGAGCTGTTTTTT.

This clonotype was picked up many times. Germline is not matched at one junction end, which may reflect a read error. The chain's CDR3 is CASSAGGDTQYF. DNA of the CDR3: TGCGCCAGCAGCGCCGGGGGAGATACGCAGTATTTT. This sequence joins TRBV19 and TRBJ2-3; D possibly corresponds to TRBD2 (6 bases). The CDR3 loop spans 12 amino acids. The germline V gene has CDR1 LNHDA and CDR2 SQIVND (reference sequence).

V is TRBV19 and J is TRBJ2-7; D ambiguous. CDR1 and CDR2 from the germline V gene are LNHDA and SQIVND (reference sequence). Trimming took off 10 bases at V and 7 bases at J, with 17 bases between the two ends. The CDR3 consists of 12 residues. CDR3: CATKGLAREQYF. The CDR3 nucleotides read TGTGCCACCAAAGGTTTGGCGAGGGAGCAGTACTTC.

This clonotype has just one count. The chain's CDR3 is CASSWGQQGLGTDTQYF. In nucleotides, the CDR3 is TGTGCCAGCAGCTGGGGCCAACAGGGGCTTGGGACAGATACGCAGTATTTT. This chain joins TRBV5-8 and TRBJ2-3, with 7 bases fitting TRBD1. V was pared by 3 bases and J by 3 bases, with 13 bases of the junction left unmatched. CDR3 length equals 17 residues. Per germline, CDR1 SGHTS and CDR2 YDEGEE.

This clonotype was picked up many times. V gene TRBV11-2 combines with J gene TRBJ2-1; TRBD2 aligns across 11 bases. V dropped 1 base and J dropped 10; count of bases not matched to a gene: 6. Germline CDR1 reads SGHAT; CDR2 reads FQNNGV. The length of the CDR3 is 15 residues. This chain's CDR3 is CASSLGLAGGAEQFF. CDR3 nucleotide sequence: TGTGCCAGCAGCTTAGGGCTAGCGGGAGGAGCCGAGCAGTTCTTC.

Turning to this clonotype: A much larger clone sits a single nucleotide away, making a read error possible. The chain uses TRBV14 and TRBJ2-7; weak D call: TRBD2 (6 bases). The V gene's germline CDR1 is SGHDN and CDR2 FVKESK. V was clipped by 3 bases and J by 1 base, with 10 bases between them. The CDR3 is made up of 14 amino acids. The CDR3 DNA reads as TGTGCCAGCAGCCAGCCAGGGACTTCCTACGAGCAGTACTTC. Its translation: CASSQPGTSYEQYF.

This clonotype was counted at least ten times. This chain uses TRBV20-1 with TRBJ2-7; 9 bases agree with TRBD2. Germline V gives CDR1 DFQATT, CDR2 SNEGSKA (reference sequence). The CDR3 extends over 13 amino acids. J gave up 3 bases and V 7 bases, and 7 bases lay outside the gene matches. CDR3 sequence: CSVSPAGGYEQYV. The CDR3 nucleotides are TGCAGTGTCAGCCCAGCGGGAGGCTACGAGCAGTACGTC.

This clonotype appeared a few times. This chain uses TRBV7-9 with TRBJ1-1, with D tentatively TRBD1 (6 bases). With 3 bases removed from V and 5 bases from J, the gap between germline ends came to 13 bases. There are 14 residues in the CDR3. The germline CDR1 and CDR2 sequences are SEHNR and FQNEAQ (reference sequence). The CDR3 here is CASSFSGERTEAFF. CDR3 sequence (DNA): TGTGCCAGCAGCTTCTCAGGGGAGCGGACTGAAGCTTTCTTT.